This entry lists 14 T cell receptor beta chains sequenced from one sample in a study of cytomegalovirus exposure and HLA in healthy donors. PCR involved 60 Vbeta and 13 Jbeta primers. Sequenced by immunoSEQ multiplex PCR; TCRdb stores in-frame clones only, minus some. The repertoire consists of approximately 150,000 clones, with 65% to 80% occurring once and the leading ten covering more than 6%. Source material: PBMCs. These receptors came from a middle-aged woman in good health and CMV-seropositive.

The CDR3 bases are TGCGCCAGCAGCTTGGAGTCAACACAAGAGACCCAGTACTTC. Amino acid sequence: CASSLESTQETQYF. This sequence joins TRBV5-1 and TRBJ2-5, with D unclear. CDR3 length equals 14 residues. The V end lost 0 bases, the J end lost 2 bases, and 8 bases lay between the germline ends. Looked up from germline, CDR1 is SGHRS and CDR2 is YFSETQ.

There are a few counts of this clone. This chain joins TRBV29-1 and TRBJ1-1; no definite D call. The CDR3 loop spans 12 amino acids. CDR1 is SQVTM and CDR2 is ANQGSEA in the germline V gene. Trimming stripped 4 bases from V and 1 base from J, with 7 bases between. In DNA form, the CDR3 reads TGCAGCGTTGCCCACGGGAACACTGAAGCTTTCTTT. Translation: CSVAHGNTEAFF.

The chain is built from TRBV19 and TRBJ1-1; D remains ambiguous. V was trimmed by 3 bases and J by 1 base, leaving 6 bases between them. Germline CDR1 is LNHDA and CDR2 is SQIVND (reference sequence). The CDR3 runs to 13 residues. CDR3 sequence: CASSIMRNTEAFF. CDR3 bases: TGTGCCAGTAGTATTATGAGGAACACTGAAGCTTTCTTT.

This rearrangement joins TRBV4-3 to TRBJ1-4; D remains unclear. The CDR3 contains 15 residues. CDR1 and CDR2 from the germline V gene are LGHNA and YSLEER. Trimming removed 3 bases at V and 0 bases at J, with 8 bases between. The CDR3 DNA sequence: TGCGCCAGCAGCCAGATGAGGGCAACTAATGAAAAACTGTTTTTT. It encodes CASSQMRATNEKLFF.

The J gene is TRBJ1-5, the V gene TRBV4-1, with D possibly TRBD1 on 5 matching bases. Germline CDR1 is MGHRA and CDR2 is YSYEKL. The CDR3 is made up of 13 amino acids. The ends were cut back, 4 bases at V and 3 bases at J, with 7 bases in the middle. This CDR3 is CASSLGDNQPQHF. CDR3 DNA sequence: TGCGCCAGCAGCCTAGGGGACAATCAGCCCCAGCATTTT.

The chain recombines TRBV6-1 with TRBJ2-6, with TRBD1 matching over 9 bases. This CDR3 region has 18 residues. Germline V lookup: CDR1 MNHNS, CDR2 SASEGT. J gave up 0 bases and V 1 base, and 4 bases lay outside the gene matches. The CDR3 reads CASSEVGTGLSGANVLTF. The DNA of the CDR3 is TGTGCCAGCAGTGAAGTCGGGACAGGGCTCTCTGGGGCCAACGTCCTGACTTTC.

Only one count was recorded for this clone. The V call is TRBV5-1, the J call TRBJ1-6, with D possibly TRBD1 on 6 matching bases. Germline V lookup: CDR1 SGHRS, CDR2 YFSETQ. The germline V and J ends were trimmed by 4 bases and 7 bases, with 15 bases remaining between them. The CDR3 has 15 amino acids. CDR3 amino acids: CASSPSTGLNSPLHF. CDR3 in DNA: TGCGCCAGCAGCCCTTCTACAGGGTTGAATTCACCCCTCCACTTT.

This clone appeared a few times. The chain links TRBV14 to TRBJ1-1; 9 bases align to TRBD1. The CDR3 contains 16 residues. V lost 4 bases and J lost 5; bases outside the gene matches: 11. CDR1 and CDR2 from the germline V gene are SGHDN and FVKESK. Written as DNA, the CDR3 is TGTGCCAGCAGCCCTCGCCCCACCGGGACAGGGACTGAAGCTTTCTTT. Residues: CASSPRPTGTGTEAFF.

The CDR3 loop reads CASSLAGGRGQITGELFF. In DNA form, the CDR3 reads TGTGCCAGCAGCTTGGCCGGTGGTAGGGGGCAGATTACCGGGGAGCTGTTTTTT. The chain uses TRBV5-6 and TRBJ2-2; 7 positions agree with TRBD1. Germline CDR1 is SGHDT and CDR2 is YYEEEE. The CDR3 has 18 amino acids. With 0 bases clipped from V and 5 bases from J, the junction kept 13 bases outside the gene matches. The variable domain in full, with the rest retrieved from reference TRBV5-6 and TRBJ2-2, is DAGVTQSPTHLIKTRGQQVTLRCSPKSGHDTVSWYQQALGQGPQFIFQYYEEEERQRGNFPDRFSGHQFPNYSSELNVNALLLGDSALYLCASSLAGGRGQITGELFFGEGSRLTVL.

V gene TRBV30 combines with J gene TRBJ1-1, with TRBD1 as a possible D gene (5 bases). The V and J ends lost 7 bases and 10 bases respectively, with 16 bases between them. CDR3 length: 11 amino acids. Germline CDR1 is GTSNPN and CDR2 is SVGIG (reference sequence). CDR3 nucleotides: TGTGCCTCGCACCCGGGGGTTAGAGCTTTCTTT. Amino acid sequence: CASHPGVRAFF.

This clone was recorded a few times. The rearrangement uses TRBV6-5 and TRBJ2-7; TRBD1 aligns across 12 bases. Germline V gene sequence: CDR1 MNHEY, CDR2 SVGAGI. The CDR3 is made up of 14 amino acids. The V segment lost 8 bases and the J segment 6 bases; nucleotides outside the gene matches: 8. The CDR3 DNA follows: TGTGCCAGCTTCCGGGACAGGGGGCGAGGCGAGCAGTACTTC. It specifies CASFRDRGRGEQYF.

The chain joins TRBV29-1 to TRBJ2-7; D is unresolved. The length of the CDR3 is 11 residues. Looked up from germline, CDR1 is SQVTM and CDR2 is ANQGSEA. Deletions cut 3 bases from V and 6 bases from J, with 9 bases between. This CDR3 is CSVDGGREQYF. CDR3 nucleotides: TGCAGCGTTGACGGTGGGCGCGAGCAGTACTTC.

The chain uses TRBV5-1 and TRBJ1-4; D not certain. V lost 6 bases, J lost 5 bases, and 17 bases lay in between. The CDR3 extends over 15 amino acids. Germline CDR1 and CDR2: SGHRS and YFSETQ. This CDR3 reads CASMEPGGSNEKLFF. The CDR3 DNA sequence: TGCGCCAGCATGGAGCCGGGCGGGTCGAATGAAAAACTGTTTTTT.

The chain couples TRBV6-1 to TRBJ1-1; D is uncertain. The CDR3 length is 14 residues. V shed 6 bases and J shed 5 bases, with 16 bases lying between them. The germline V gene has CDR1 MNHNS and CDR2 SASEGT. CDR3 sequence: CASSSPLRRTEAFF. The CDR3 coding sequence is TGTGCCAGCAGCTCTCCCTTGAGGCGTACTGAAGCTTTCTTT.